This TCR beta chain was sequenced during a study of blood T cells in healthy people across ages. Ranging in age from about 6 to 95, the donors were healthy Caucasian individuals from Russia. Together with a sample-barcoded 5' primer, a J-beta primer mix was included in a second PCR lasting 7 to 11 cycles. TCRdb recomputed calls from the 5' RACE reads with MiXCR, one row per CDR3 protein. Of roughly 790,000 distinct CDR3 sequences listed, 35% to 45% are singletons. A remark on this clonotype: A read error may produce the germline difference seen at one junction end.

Germline loops: CDR1 MNHEY, CDR2 SMNVEV (reference sequence). The CDR3 covers 14 residues. The material sequenced was blood. The chain links TRBV27 to TRBJ2-5; D call uncertain. The assigned J gene may be wrong: the sequence end matches TRBJ2-4 better. This receptor was taken from a woman aged 60-70 years in good health. CDR3 in DNA: TGCGCCAGCAGTAGTTTGCTAGCCAAAAACATTCAGTACTTC. Translating gives CASSSLLAKNIQYF.